This TCR beta chain derives from a study of blood T cell repertoires in COVID-19. With 8 bases removed from V and 0 bases from J, the gap between germline ends came to 22 bases. Germline V gives CDR1 MDHEN, CDR2 SYDVKM. This CDR3 is built from 17 residues. Clones were sequenced by immunoSEQ multiplex PCR, and TCRdb holds only the in-frame ones, with some missing. The profile shows about 130,000 clones, around 74% of them singletons. The sequence was collected from a man between 60 and 70 years old with acute or convalescent COVID-19. The chain carries TRBV28 and TRBJ1-2, with D maybe TRBD1 (6 bases). The source material was peripheral blood. CDR3 coding DNA: TGTGCCAGCGTTATGGCGGGCGCGCAGGGGACTAACTATGGCTACACCTTC. Protein sequence: CASVMAGAQGTNYGYTF.